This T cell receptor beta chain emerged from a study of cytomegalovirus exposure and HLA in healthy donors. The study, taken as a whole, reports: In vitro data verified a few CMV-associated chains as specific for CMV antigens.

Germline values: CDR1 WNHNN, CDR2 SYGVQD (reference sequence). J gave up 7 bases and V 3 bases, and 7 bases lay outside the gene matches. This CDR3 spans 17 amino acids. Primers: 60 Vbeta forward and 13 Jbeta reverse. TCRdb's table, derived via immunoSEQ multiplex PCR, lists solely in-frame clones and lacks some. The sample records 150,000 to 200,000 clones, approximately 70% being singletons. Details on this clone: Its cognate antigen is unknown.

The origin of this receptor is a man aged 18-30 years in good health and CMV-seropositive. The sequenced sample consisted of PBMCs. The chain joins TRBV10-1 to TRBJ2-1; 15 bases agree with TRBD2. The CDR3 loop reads CASSDTGLAGGENEQFF. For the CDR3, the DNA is TGCGCCAGCAGTGACACGGGACTAGCGGGAGGAGAGAATGAGCAGTTCTTC.